The 6 T cell receptor beta chains listed next were all sequenced from one sample in a study of human T cells and chemical hapten exposure. MiXCR, run by TCRdb on the RACE reads, gives a single entry per CDR3 protein. This table holds 150,000 to 200,000 distinct CDR3 sequences, 25% to 30% found once. Time point specified: patch test 3, about 24 weeks after DPC sensitization. Stated treatment: therapeutic diphenylcyclopropenone sensitization with weekly scalp DPC. The sample in question was whole blood, obtained in connection with sensitization to the hapten diphenylcyclopropenone (DPC). These receptors came from a woman under 30 with alopecia areata. Some clones in this sample may be carry-over from other donors' samples.

The gene calls are TRBV7-3 and TRBJ2-7, with 7 bases fitting TRBD2. Germline lookup yields CDR1 SGHTA and CDR2 FQGTGA. V trimming: 2 bases; J trimming: 2 bases; junction bases outside the gene matches: 6. The CDR3 has 15 residues. The CDR3 bases are TGTGCCAGCAGCTTAGCCCCTAGCGGAACCTACGAGCAGTACTTC. Its translation is CASSLAPSGTYEQYF.

This chain links TRBV27 with TRBJ2-1; a possible D gene is TRBD1 (6 bases). V gave up 6 bases and J gave up 0 bases, with 27 bases separating them. This CDR3 has 20 residues. CDR1 MNHEY and CDR2 SMNVEV come from the germline V gene (reference sequence). CDR3 protein: CASSPTGSAGWRSSYNEQFF. The CDR3, as DNA: TGTGCCAGCAGCCCAACAGGGAGTGCCGGTTGGAGAAGCTCCTACAATGAGCAGTTCTTC.

This clonotype has only a few counts. J is TRBJ2-1 and V is TRBV27; 8 positions agree with TRBD1. V trimming: 4 bases; J trimming: 8 bases; junction bases outside the gene matches: 7. This CDR3 comprises 14 residues. CDR1 MNHEY and CDR2 SMNVEV come from the germline V gene (reference sequence). CDR3 nucleotides: TGTGCCAGCAGTTCCAGGGGGCGCATCGATGAGCAGTTCTTC. Amino acid sequence: CASSSRGRIDEQFF.

This chain links TRBV7-9 with TRBJ1-1; D remains unclear. Germline assignment: CDR1 SEHNR and CDR2 FQNEAQ (reference sequence). This CDR3 has 12 residues. Trimming took 5 bases from V and 5 from J, leaving 9 bases between them. The CDR3 nucleotides read TGTGCCAGCAGCGTCACGGGGACTGAAGCTTTCTTT. Its protein is CASSVTGTEAFF. The variable domain in full, completed from reference TRBV7-9 and TRBJ1-1, reads DTGVSQNPRHKITKRGQNVTFRCDPISEHNRLYWYRQTLGQGPEFLTYFQNEAQLEKSRLLSDRFSAERPKGSFSTLEIQRTEQGDSAMYLCASSVTGTEAFFGQGTRLTVV.

The genes are TRBV29-1 and TRBJ2-1, with D perhaps being TRBD1 or TRBD2 (5 bases each). Between the trimmed V and J ends, which lost 3 bases and 9 bases, there was a span of 18 bases. This CDR3 contains 14 residues. The germline gives CDR1 SQVTM, CDR2 ANQGSEA. The CDR3 DNA sequence: TGCAGCGTTGATCTCGGGGAGACCGGGGCTGAGCAGTTCTTC. Translation: CSVDLGETGAEQFF.

This clonotype has more than one count but fewer than ten. J is TRBJ1-2 and V is TRBV4-1, with no clear D. Trimming removed 0 bases at V and 1 base at J, with 6 bases between. Germline lookup yields CDR1 MGHRA and CDR2 YSYEKL. This CDR3 is built from 14 residues. This chain's CDR3 is CASSQDHNNYGYTF. The CDR3 DNA reads TGCGCCAGCAGCCAAGATCATAATAACTATGGCTACACCTTC.